Each of the 8 T cell receptor beta chains below was sequenced from the same sample in a study of blood T cell repertoires in COVID-19. Some clones are missing from TCRdb's copy, which holds only in-frame ones; the method was immunoSEQ multiplex PCR. The top ten hold about a sixth of the sample, which has 150,000 to 200,000 clones, around three quarters seen once. Sequenced: PBMCs or T cells enriched from blood (not recorded which). The receptors come from a woman between 50 and 59 years old with acute COVID-19.

The chain has TRBV18 and TRBJ2-1, with D hard to call. V was shortened by 0 bases and J by 10 bases, with 13 bases between the two germline ends. Germline-derived CDR1 and CDR2 are KGHSH and LQKENI. The CDR3 length is 14 residues. The CDR3 DNA reads as TGTGCCAGCTCACCACCTAACCCCGGAGCAGAGCAGTTCTTC. Translation: CASSPPNPGAEQFF.

J is TRBJ2-3 and V is TRBV5-1; perhaps TRBD2 as D (6 bases). V lost 1 base, J lost 4 bases, and 13 bases lay in between. Germline CDR1 is SGHRS and CDR2 is YFSETQ. The CDR3 is 15 residues long. The CDR3 DNA reads TGCGCCAGCAGCTTGTCCTTTACTAGCTCAGATACGCAGTATTTT. Translated: CASSLSFTSSDTQYF.

This clone was seen more than once but under ten times. This chain uses TRBV3-1 (or the pseudogene TRBV3-2) with TRBJ1-2, with a tentative D call TRBD1 (6 bases). The CDR3 length is 13 residues. Trimming removed 4 bases at V and 7 bases at J, with 13 bases between. Germline V gene sequence: CDR1 LGHDT, CDR2 YNNKEL (reference sequence). This CDR3 is CASSRNREGGYTF. CDR3 nucleotide sequence: TGTGCCAGCAGCCGGAACAGGGAGGGTGGCTACACCTTC.

V and J are TRBV7-9 and TRBJ2-2; no clear D gene. V was shortened by 3 bases and J by 4 bases, with 12 bases between the two germline ends. The germline gives CDR1 SEHNR, CDR2 FQNEAQ (reference sequence). CDR3 length equals 15 residues. The CDR3: CASSFLQRSTGELFF. DNA for the CDR3: TGTGCCAGCAGCTTCCTCCAGCGAAGCACCGGGGAGCTGTTTTTT.

The chain couples TRBV5-1 to TRBJ2-2; D remains unclear. The ends were cut back, 0 bases at V and 2 bases at J, with 8 bases in the middle. The germline gives CDR1 SGHRS, CDR2 YFSETQ. The CDR3 spans 15 residues. The CDR3 nucleotides are TGCGCCAGCAGCTTGGTATCCCTTAACACCGGGGAGCTGTTTTTT. Protein: CASSLVSLNTGELFF. The full variable domain, with the rest looked up from reference TRBV5-1 and TRBJ2-2, is KAGVTQTPRYLIKTRGQQVTLSCSPISGHRSVSWYQQTPGQGLQFLFEYFSETQRNKGNFPGRFSGRQFSNSRSEMNVSTLELGDSALYLCASSLVSLNTGELFFGEGSRLTVL.

The V call is TRBV28, the J call TRBJ2-1; 9 nucleotides line up with TRBD2. V gave up 3 bases and J gave up 10 bases; unmatched junction bases: 7. Germline lookup yields CDR1 MDHEN and CDR2 SYDVKM. The CDR3 runs 14 residues. The DNA for the CDR3 is TGTGCCAGCAGTTTTAGCGGGGGCCTTCGGGAGCAGTTCTTC. This encodes CASSFSGGLREQFF.

The chain recombines TRBV11-2 with TRBJ1-5, with 8 bases aligning to TRBD1. CDR1 and CDR2 from the germline V gene are SGHAT and FQNNGV. The CDR3 length is 13 residues. V lost 3 bases and J lost 5; bases outside the gene matches: 0. Here the CDR3 reads CASSLTGDQPQHF. The CDR3 region has the DNA TGTGCCAGCAGCTTGACAGGGGATCAGCCCCAGCATTTT.

The chain employs TRBV29-1 and TRBJ2-5; D might be TRBD1 (6 bases). Germline V gives CDR1 SQVTM, CDR2 ANQGSEA. Trimming cost V 5 bases and J 2 bases, with 15 bases left between them. The CDR3 is 14 residues long. The CDR3 DNA reads as TGCAGCGTTCTGAGGACAGCGATACAAGAGACCCAGTACTTC. Protein: CSVLRTAIQETQYF.